The T cell receptor (beta chain) under discussion was sequenced for a study of graft-versus-host responses after intestinal transplantation. Study-wide points: Graft-donor T cell macrochimerism coincided with high graft-versus-host to host-versus-graft clonal ratios in allografts. The authors found GvH clones in recipient marrow, some appearing first in ileum or blood.

Profiling relied on immunoSEQ multiplex PCR, and the TCRdb table lists in-frame clones only, not all of them. In the table there are tens of thousands of clones, 88% of which are singletons. With regard to this clone: Its specificity is unknown.

Germline V gene data show CDR1 as MNHEY and CDR2 as SVGAGI. V was pared by 10 bases and J by 11 bases, with 13 bases of the junction left unmatched. This CDR3 has 13 amino acids. The TCR originated in a human donor who was the organ donor for an intestinal transplant. The material was unstimulated CD4+ T cells sorted from spleen or lymph node cells, obtained before transplant. The rearrangement uses TRBV6-5 and TRBJ2-3; 9 bases align to TRBD2. CDR3 amino acids: CATYSAGTSLQYF. The CDR3 bases are TGTGCCACCTACTCCGCCGGGACTAGCCTGCAGTATTTT.